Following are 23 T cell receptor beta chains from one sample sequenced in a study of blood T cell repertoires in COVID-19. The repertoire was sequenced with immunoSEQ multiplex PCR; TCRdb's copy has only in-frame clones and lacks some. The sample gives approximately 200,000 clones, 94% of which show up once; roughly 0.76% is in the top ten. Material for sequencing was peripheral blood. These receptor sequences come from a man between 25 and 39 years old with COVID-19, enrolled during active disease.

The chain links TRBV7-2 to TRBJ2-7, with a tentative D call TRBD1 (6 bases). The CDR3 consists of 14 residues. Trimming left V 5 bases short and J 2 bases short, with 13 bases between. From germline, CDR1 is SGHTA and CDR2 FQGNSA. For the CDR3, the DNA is TGTGCCAGCAGCGCAACAGGGTCCACCTACGAGCAGTACTTC. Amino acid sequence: CASSATGSTYEQYF.

The CDR3 bases are TGTGCCAGTGCAGGGGGCGCAAACACTGAAGCTTTCTTT. This sequence encodes CASAGGANTEAFF. J is TRBJ1-1 and V is TRBV18, with 8 bases identical to TRBD1. Germline V CDR1 and CDR2: KGHSH, LQKENI. This CDR3 has 13 amino acids. V trimming: 9 bases; J trimming: 2 bases; junction bases outside the gene matches: 5.

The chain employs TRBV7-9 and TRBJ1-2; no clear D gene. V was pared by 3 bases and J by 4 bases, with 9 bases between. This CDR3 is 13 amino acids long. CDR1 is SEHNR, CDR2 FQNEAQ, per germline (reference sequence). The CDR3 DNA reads TGTGCCAGCAGCTTTTCTAACCGCTATGGCTACACCTTC. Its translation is CASSFSNRYGYTF.

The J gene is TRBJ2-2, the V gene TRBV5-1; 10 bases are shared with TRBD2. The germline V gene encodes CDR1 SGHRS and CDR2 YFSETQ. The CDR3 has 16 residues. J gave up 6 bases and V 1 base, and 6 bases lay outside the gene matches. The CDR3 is CASSLFASGGPGELFF. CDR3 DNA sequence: TGCGCCAGCAGCTTGTTTGCTAGCGGGGGCCCCGGGGAGCTGTTTTTT. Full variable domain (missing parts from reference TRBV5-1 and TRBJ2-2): KAGVTQTPRYLIKTRGQQVTLSCSPISGHRSVSWYQQTPGQGLQFLFEYFSETQRNKGNFPGRFSGRQFSNSRSEMNVSTLELGDSALYLCASSLFASGGPGELFFGEGSRLTVL.

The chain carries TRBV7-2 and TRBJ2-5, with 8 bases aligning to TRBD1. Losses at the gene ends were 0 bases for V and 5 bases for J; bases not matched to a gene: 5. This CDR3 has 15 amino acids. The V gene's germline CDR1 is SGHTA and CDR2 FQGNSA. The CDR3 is CASSLADRGGETQYF. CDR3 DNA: TGTGCCAGCAGCTTAGCCGACAGGGGAGGCGAGACCCAGTACTTC. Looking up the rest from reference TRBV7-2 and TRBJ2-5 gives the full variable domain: GAGVSQSPSNKVTEKGKDVELRCDPISGHTALYWYRQSLGQGLEFLIYFQGNSAPDKSGLPSDRFSAERTGGSVSTLTIQRTQQEDSAVYLCASSLADRGGETQYFGPGTRLLVL.

CDR3 in DNA: TGTGCCAGTAGTAGGCGGGCACCCTACGAGCAGTACTTC. Encoded protein: CASSRRAPYEQYF. The rearrangement uses TRBV19 and TRBJ2-7; D might be TRBD2 (5 bases). This CDR3 contains 13 residues. Germline V gives CDR1 LNHDA, CDR2 SQIVND (reference sequence). V was clipped by 4 bases and J by 2 bases, with 9 bases between them.

The CDR3: CASSQLAGGQPQHF. DNA of the CDR3: TGCGCCAGCAGCCAACTAGCAGGGGGTCAGCCCCAGCATTTT. The rearrangement links TRBV4-1 to TRBJ1-5, with 7 bases identical to TRBD1. The CDR3 length is 14 residues. The germline V gene has CDR1 MGHRA and CDR2 YSYEKL. Trimming cost V 2 bases and J 6 bases; bases outside gene matches: 4.

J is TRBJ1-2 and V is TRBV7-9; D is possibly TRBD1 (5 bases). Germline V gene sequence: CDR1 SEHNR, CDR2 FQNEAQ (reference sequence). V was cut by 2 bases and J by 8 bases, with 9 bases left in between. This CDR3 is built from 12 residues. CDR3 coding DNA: TGTGCCAGCAGCTTACCAGGGTCCGGCTACACCTTC. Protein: CASSLPGSGYTF.

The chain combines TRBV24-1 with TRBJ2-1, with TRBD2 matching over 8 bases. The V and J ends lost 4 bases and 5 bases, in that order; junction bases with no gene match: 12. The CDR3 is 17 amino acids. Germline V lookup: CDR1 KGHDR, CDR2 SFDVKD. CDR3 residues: CATSEGSSGRSHNEQFF. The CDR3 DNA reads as TGTGCCACCAGTGAGGGGTCTAGCGGGCGCTCTCACAATGAGCAGTTCTTC.

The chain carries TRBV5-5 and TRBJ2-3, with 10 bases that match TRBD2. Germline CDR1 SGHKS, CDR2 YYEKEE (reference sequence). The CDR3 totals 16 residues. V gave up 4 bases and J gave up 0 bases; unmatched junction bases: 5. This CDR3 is CASSTTGLASTDTQYF. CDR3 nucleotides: TGTGCCAGCAGCACTACGGGACTAGCGAGCACAGATACGCAGTATTTT.

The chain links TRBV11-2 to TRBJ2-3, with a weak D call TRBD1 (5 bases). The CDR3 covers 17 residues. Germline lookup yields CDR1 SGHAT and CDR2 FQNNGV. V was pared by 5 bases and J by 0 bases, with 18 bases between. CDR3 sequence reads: CASSRDSAGWSTDTQYF. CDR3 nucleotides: TGTGCCAGCAGCCGAGACAGCGCCGGTTGGAGCACAGATACGCAGTATTTT.

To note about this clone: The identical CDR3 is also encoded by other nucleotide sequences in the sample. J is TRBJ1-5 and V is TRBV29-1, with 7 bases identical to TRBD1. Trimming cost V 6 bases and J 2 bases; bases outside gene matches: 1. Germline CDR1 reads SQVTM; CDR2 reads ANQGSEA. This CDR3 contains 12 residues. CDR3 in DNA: TGCAGCGTAGGACAGGGCAATCAGCCCCAGCATTTT. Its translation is CSVGQGNQPQHF.

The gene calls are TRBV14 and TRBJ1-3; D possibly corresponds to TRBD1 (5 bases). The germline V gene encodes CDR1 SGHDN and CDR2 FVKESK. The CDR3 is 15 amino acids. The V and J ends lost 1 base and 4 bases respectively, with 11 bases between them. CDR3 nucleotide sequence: TGTGCCAGCAGCCAAGGACAGAAGCTAGGAAACACCATATATTTT. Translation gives CASSQGQKLGNTIYF.

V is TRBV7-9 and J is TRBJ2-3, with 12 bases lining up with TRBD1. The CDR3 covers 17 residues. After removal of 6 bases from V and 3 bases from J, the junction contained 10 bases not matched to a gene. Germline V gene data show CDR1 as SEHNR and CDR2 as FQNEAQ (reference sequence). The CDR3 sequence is CASSTGTGGVRTDTQYF. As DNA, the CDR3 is TGTGCCAGCAGTACCGGGACAGGGGGCGTTCGGACAGATACGCAGTATTTT.

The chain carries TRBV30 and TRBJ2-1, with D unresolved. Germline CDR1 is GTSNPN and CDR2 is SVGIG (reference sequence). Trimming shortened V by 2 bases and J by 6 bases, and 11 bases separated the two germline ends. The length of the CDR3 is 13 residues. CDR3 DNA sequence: TGTGCCTGGAGTTGGCTGAACCTCAATGAGCAGTTCTTC. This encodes CAWSWLNLNEQFF.

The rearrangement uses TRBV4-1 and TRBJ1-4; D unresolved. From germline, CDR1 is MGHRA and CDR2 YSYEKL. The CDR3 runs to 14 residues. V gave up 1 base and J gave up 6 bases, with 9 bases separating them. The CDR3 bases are TGCGCCAGCAGCCAAGCCGCGGGATATGAAAAACTGTTTTTT. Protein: CASSQAAGYEKLFF.

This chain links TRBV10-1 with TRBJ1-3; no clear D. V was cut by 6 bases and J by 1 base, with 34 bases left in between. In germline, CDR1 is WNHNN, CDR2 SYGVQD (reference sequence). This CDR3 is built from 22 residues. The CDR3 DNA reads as TGCGCCAGCAGGGAGGAAATGATGAGGGTTGCAGGCACTATTCCATCTGGAAACACCATATATTTT. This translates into CASREEMMRVAGTIPSGNTIYF.

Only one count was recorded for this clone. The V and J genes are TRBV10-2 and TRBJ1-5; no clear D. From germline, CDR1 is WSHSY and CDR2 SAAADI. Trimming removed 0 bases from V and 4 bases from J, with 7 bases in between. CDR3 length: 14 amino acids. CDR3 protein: CASSESGLNQPQHF. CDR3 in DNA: TGCGCCAGCAGTGAGTCCGGGTTGAATCAGCCCCAGCATTTT.

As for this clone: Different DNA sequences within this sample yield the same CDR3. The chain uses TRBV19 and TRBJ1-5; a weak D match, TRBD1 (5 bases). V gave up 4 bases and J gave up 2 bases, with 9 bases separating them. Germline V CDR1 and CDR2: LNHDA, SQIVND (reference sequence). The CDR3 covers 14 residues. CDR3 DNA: TGTGCCAGTAGTAAGGGGCAGGGCAATCAGCCCCAGCATTTT. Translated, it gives CASSKGQGNQPQHF.

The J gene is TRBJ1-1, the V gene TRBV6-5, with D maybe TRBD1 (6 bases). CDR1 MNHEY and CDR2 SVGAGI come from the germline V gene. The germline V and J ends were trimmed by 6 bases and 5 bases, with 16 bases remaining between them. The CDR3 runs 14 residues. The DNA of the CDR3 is TGTGCCAGCAGCACCGTCGAGGGGGTGACTGAAGCTTTCTTT. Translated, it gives CASSTVEGVTEAFF.

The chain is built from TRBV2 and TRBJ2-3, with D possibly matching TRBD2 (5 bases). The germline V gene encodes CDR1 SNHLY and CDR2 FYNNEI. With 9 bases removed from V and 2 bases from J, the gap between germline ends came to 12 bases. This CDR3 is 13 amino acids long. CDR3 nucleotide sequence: TGTGCCAGAAAGAGAGGGCTCACAGATACGCAGTATTTT. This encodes CARKRGLTDTQYF. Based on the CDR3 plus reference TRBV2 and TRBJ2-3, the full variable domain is EPEVTQTPSHQVTQMGQEVILRCVPISNHLYFYWYRQILGQKVEFLVSFYNNEISEKSEIFDDQFSVERPDGSNFTLKIRSTKLEDSAMYFCARKRGLTDTQYFGPGTRLTVL.

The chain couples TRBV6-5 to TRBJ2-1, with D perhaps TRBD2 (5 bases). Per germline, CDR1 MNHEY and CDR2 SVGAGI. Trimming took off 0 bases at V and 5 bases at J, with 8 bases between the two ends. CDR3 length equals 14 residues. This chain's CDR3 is CASSYSGGNNEQFF. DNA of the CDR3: TGTGCCAGCAGTTACTCCGGAGGAAACAATGAGCAGTTCTTC.

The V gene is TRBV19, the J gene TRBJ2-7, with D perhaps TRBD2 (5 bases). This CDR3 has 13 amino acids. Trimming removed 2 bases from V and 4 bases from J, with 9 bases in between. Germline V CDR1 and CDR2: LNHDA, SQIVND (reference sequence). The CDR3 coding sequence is TGTGCCAGTAGTATAAGTGAGGGATACGAGCAGTACTTC. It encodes CASSISEGYEQYF.